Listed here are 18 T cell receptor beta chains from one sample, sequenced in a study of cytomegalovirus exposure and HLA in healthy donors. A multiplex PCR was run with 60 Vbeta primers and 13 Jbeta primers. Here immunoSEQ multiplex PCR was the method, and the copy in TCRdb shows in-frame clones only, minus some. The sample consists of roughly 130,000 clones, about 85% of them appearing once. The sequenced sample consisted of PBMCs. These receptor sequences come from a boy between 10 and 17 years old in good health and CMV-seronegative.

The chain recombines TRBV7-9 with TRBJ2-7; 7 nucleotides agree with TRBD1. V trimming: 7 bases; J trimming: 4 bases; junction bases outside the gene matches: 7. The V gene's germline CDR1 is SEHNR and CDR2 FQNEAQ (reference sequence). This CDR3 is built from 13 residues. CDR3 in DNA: TGTGCCAGCACCCGACAGGGTGCGTACGAGCAGTACTTC. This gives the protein CASTRQGAYEQYF.

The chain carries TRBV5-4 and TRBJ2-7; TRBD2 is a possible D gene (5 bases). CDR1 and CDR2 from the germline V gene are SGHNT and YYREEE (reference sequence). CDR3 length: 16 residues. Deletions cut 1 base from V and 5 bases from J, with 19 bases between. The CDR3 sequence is CASSLRRFGMLDEQYF. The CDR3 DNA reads TGTGCCAGCAGCTTGCGTCGGTTCGGGATGCTCGACGAGCAGTACTTC. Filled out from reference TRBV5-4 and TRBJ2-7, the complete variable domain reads ETGVTQSPTHLIKTRGQQVTLRCSSQSGHNTVSWYQQALGQGPQFIFQYYREEENGRGNFPPRFSGLQFPNYSSELNVNALELDDSALYLCASSLRRFGMLDEQYFGPGTRLTVT.

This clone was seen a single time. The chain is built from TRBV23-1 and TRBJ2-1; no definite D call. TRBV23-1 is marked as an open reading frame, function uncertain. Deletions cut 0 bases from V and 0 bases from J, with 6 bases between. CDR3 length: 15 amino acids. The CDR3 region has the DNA TGCGCCAGCAGTCAATCGGCTAGCTCCTACAATGAGCAGTTCTTC. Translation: CASSQSASSYNEQFF.

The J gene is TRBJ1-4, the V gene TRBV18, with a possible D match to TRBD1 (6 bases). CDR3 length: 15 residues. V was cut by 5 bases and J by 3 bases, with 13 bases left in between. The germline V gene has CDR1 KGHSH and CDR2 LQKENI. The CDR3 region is CASSIQGLANEKLFF. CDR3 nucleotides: TGTGCCAGCTCAATACAGGGTTTGGCTAATGAAAAACTGTTTTTT. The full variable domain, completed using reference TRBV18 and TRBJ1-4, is NAGVMQNPRHLVRRRGQEARLRCSPMKGHSHVYWYRQLPEEGLKFMVYLQKENIIDESGMPKERFSAEFPKEGPSILRIQQVVRGDSAAYFCASSIQGLANEKLFFGSGTQLSVL.

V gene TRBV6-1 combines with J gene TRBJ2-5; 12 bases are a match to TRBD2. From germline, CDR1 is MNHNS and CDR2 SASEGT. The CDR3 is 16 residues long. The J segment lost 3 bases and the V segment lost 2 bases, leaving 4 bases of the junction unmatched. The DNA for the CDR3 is TGTGCCAGCAGTGAATCACTAGCGGGGGGCGAAGAGACCCAGTACTTC. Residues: CASSESLAGGEETQYF.

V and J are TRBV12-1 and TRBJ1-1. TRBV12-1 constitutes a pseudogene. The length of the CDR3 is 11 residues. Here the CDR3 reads CASSPCGEAFF. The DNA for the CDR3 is TGTGCCAGCAGCCCATGCGGAGAAGCTTTCTTT.

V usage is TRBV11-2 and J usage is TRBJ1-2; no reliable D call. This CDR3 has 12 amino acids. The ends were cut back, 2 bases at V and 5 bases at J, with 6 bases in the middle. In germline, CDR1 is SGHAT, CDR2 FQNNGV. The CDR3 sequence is CASSLPTYGYTF. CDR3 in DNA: TGTGCCAGCAGCTTACCGACTTATGGCTACACCTTC.

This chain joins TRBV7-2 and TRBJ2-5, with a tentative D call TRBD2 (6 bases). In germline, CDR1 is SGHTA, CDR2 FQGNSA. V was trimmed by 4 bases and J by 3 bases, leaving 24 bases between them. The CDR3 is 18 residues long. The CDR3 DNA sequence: TGTGCCAGCAGCTCCCCCATCCCGCTAGCGCACACCGAAGAGACCCAGTACTTC. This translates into CASSSPIPLAHTEETQYF.

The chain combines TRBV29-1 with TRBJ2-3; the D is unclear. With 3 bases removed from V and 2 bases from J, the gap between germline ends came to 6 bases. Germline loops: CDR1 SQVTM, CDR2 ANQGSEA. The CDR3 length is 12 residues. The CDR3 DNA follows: TGCAGCGTTGACCTGGCCACAGATACGCAGTATTTT. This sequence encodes CSVDLATDTQYF.

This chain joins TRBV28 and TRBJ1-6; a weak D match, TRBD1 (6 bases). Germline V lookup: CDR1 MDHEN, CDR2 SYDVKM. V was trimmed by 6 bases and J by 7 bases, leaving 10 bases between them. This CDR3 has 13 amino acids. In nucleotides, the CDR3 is TGTGCCAGCAGGCAGGGGTGGAATTCACCCCTCCACTTT. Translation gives CASRQGWNSPLHF. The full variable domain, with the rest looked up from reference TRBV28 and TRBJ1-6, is DVKVTQSSRYLVKRTGEKVFLECVQDMDHENMFWYRQDPGLGLRLIYFSYDVKMKEKGDIPEGYSVSREKKERFSLILESASTNQTSMYLCASRQGWNSPLHFGNGTRLTVT.

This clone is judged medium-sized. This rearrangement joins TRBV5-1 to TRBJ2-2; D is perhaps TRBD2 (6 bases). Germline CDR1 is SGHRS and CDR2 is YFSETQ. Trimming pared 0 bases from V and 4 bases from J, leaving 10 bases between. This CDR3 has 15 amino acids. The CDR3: CASSLDGTFTGELFF. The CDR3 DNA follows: TGCGCCAGCAGCTTGGATGGGACTTTCACCGGGGAGCTGTTTTTT.

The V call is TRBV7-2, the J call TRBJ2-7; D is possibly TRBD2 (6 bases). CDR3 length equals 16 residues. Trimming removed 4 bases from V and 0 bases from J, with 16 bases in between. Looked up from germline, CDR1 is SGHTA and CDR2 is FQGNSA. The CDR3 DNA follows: TGTGCCAGCAGCTCCCTATTCCGGGGGATCTCCTACGAGCAGTACTTC. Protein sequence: CASSSLFRGISYEQYF.

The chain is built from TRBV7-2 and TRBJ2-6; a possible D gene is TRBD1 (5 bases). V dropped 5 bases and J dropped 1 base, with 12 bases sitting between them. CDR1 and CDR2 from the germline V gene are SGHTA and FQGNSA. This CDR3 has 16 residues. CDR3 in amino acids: CASSLRQLSGANVLTF. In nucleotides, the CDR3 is TGTGCCAGCAGCCTACGACAGCTATCTGGGGCCAACGTCCTGACTTTC.

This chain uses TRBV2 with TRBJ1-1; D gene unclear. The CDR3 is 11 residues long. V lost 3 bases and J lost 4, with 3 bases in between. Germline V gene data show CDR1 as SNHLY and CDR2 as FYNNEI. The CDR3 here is CASSERTEAFF. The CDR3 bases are TGTGCCAGCAGTGAGCGCACTGAAGCTTTCTTT.

In DNA, the CDR3 is TGTGCCAGTAGTGGTCAGTTCCAAGAGACCCAGTACTTC. Translated, it gives CASSGQFQETQYF. The chain joins TRBV19 to TRBJ2-5; no clear D gene. The CDR3 contains 13 residues. Germline CDR1 reads LNHDA; CDR2 reads SQIVND (reference sequence). V lost 5 bases to trimming and J lost 1 base, with 8 bases between them.

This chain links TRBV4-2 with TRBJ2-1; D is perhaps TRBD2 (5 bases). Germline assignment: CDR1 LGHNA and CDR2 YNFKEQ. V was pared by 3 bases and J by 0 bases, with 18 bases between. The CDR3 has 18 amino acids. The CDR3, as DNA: TGTGCCAGCAGCCACTCCCGGGGAGCGACGAGCTCCTACAATGAGCAGTTCTTC. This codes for CASSHSRGATSSYNEQFF.

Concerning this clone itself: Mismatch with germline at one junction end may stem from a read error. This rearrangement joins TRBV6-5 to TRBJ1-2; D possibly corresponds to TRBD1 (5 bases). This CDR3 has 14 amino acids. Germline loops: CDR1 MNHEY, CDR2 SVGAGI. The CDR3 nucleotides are TGTGCCAGCATTTCCTCCACGGGGGGGTATGGCTACCCCTTC. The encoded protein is CASISSTGGYGYPF.

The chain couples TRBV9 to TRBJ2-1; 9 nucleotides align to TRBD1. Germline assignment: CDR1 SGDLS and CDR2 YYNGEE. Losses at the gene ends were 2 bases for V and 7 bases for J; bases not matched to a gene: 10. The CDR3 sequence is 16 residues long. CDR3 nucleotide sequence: TGTGCCAGCAGCGTCGAGGGGACAGGGTTTTTGAATGAGCAGTTCTTC. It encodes CASSVEGTGFLNEQFF.